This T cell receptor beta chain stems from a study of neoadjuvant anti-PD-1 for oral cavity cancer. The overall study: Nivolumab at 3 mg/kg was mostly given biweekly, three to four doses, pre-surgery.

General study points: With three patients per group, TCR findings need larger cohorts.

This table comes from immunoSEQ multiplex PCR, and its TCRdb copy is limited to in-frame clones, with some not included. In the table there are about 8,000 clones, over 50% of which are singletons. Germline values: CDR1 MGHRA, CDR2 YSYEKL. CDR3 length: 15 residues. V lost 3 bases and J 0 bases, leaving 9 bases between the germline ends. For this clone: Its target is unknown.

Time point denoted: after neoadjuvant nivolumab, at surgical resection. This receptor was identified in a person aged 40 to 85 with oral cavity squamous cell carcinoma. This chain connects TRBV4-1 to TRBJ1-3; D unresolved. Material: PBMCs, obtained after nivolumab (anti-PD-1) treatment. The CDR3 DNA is TGCGCCAGCAGCCAGGACCACCTCTCTGGAAACACCATATATTTT. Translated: CASSQDHLSGNTIYF.